What follows are 20 T cell receptor beta chains derived from one specimen sequenced in a study of identical twins. TCRdb passed the 5' RACE reads through MiXCR, listing each CDR3 protein once. Among hundreds of thousands of distinct CDR3 sequences listed, 8.5% to 9% were seen once. These same records also appear under a second study, on yellow fever vaccine responses in identical twins.

Input material: PBMCs. Every receptor here comes from a woman in her late teens or twenties in good health.

In this sample, this clonotype turned up a few times. The chain combines TRBV4-1 with TRBJ2-5; 7 bases agree with TRBD1. CDR3 size: 15 residues. V lost 2 bases to trimming and J lost 4 bases; unmatched junction nucleotides: 7. Germline-derived CDR1 and CDR2 are MGHRA and YSYEKL. Written as DNA, the CDR3 is TGCGCCAGCAGCCAACCCGACAGGGCAGCAGAGACCCAGTACTTC. It specifies CASSQPDRAAETQYF.

This clonotype turned up a few times. V is TRBV7-9 and J is TRBJ2-2, with D tentatively TRBD1 (6 bases). V was pared by 4 bases and J by 4 bases, with 13 bases between. Germline assignment: CDR1 SEHNR and CDR2 FQNEAQ (reference sequence). This CDR3 spans 15 amino acids. The CDR3 DNA sequence: TGTGCCAGCAGCTCTGTGACAGGAACCACCGGGGAGCTGTTTTTT. Its translation is CASSSVTGTTGELFF.

The rearrangement uses TRBV20-1 and TRBJ2-4; D not certain. Trimming stripped 5 bases from V and 0 bases from J, with 17 bases between. Per the germline V gene, CDR1 is DFQATT and CDR2 is SNEGSKA (reference sequence). CDR3 length: 16 amino acids. The CDR3 reads CSAPPPSAPAKNIQYF. The CDR3 bases are TGCAGTGCTCCCCCCCCTAGTGCACCAGCCAAAAACATTCAGTACTTC.

The chain employs TRBV20-1 and TRBJ2-3, with 11 bases aligning to TRBD2. V was pared by 5 bases and J by 5 bases, with 12 bases of the junction left unmatched. Looked up from germline, CDR1 is DFQATT and CDR2 is SNEGSKA (reference sequence). This CDR3 has 16 residues. CDR3 DNA sequence: TGCAGTGCTGATAGACTAGCGGGACGGCCCCAAGATACGCAGTATTTT. Its protein product is CSADRLAGRPQDTQYF.

This clonotype was counted many times. V gene TRBV29-1 combines with J gene TRBJ2-4; 7 nucleotides line up with TRBD2. J lost 6 bases, V lost 3 bases, and 5 bases had no gene match. The CDR3 is 13 residues long. Germline CDR1 and CDR2: SQVTM and ANQGSEA. DNA of the CDR3: TGCAGCGTTGAGGCTAGCGGCCTAAACATTCAGTACTTC. Protein sequence: CSVEASGLNIQYF.

This clonotype was found many times. The chain recombines TRBV5-1 with TRBJ2-3; D call uncertain. CDR1 and CDR2 from the germline V gene are SGHRS and YFSETQ. The ends were cut back, 2 bases at V and 1 base at J, with 11 bases in the middle. The CDR3 is 15 residues long. The CDR3, as DNA: TGCGCCAGCAGCTTCCTTCCCCCAGGCACAGATACGCAGTATTTT. This sequence encodes CASSFLPPGTDTQYF.

In its sample, this clonotype was seen many times. The chain is built from TRBV10-3 and TRBJ2-3; 14 nucleotides align to TRBD2. V dropped 7 bases and J dropped 0; count of bases not matched to a gene: 12. The CDR3 spans 19 residues. Germline V CDR1 and CDR2: ENHRY, SYGVKD. In nucleotides, the CDR3 is TGTGCCATCACCGGAGGGGGGACTAGCGGGGGTTCCAGCACAGATACGCAGTATTTT. It specifies CAITGGGTSGGSSTDTQYF.

A word on this clonotype: This sequence may be a read error, since a much larger clone differs from it by one base. The V gene is TRBV5-1, the J gene TRBJ2-2; the D is unclear. Germline V gene sequence: CDR1 SGHRS, CDR2 YFSETQ. The CDR3 length is 13 residues. V lost 1 base to trimming and J lost 1 base, with 2 bases between them. CDR3 DNA sequence: TGCGCCAGCAGCTTGTGGAACACCGGGGAGCTGTTTTTT. Its translation is CASSLWNTGELFF.

This clonotype was detected only a few times. This rearrangement joins TRBV2 to TRBJ2-2; a possible D gene is TRBD2 (5 bases). The CDR3 is made up of 15 amino acids. Per germline, CDR1 SNHLY and CDR2 FYNNEI. V was cut by 6 bases and J by 0 bases, with 11 bases left in between. The CDR3 nucleotides read TGTGCCAGCAGATCGGGATCCGCGAACACCGGGGAGCTGTTTTTT. It specifies CASRSGSANTGELFF.

V and J are TRBV5-1 and TRBJ2-7; tentative D call: TRBD2 (6 bases). Trimming shortened V by 4 bases and J by 2 bases, and 10 bases separated the two germline ends. Germline V gives CDR1 SGHRS, CDR2 YFSETQ. This CDR3 has 13 residues. The CDR3 region has the DNA TGCGCCAGCAGCCGGGAGACAGCCTACGAGCAGTACTTC. It yields the protein CASSRETAYEQYF.

This clonotype has more than one count but fewer than ten. This sequence joins TRBV29-1 and TRBJ2-1; 13 bases line up with TRBD2. The CDR3 covers 13 residues. The V segment lost 6 bases and the J segment 6 bases; nucleotides outside the gene matches: 2. Germline V lookup: CDR1 SQVTM, CDR2 ANQGSEA. The CDR3: CSVGLAGTNEQFF. The CDR3 nucleotides are TGCAGCGTGGGACTAGCGGGGACCAATGAGCAGTTCTTC.

This clonotype was recorded many times. The chain couples TRBV10-3 to TRBJ2-5; D is unclear. CDR3 length: 12 residues. Germline loops: CDR1 ENHRY, CDR2 SYGVKD. V was trimmed by 3 bases and J by 2 bases, leaving 4 bases between them. The CDR3 sequence is CAISDTQETQYF. The CDR3, as DNA: TGTGCCATCAGTGACACACAAGAGACCCAGTACTTC.

This chain joins TRBV20-1 and TRBJ2-3; 11 bases match TRBD1. Germline CDR1 DFQATT, CDR2 SNEGSKA (reference sequence). The CDR3 consists of 15 residues. Trimming cost V 5 bases and J 4 bases; bases outside gene matches: 8. The CDR3 DNA follows: TGCAGTGCTCCATCGGGACAGGGGGACGCAGATACGCAGTATTTT. It specifies CSAPSGQGDADTQYF.

The J gene is TRBJ1-5, the V gene TRBV7-8; a weak D match, TRBD1 (5 bases). The CDR3 loop spans 15 amino acids. The ends were cut back, 2 bases at V and 7 bases at J, with 15 bases in the middle. Germline values: CDR1 SGHVS, CDR2 FQNEAQ. The DNA for the CDR3 is TGTGCCAGCAGCTTAAGGCAGGGAAGAGGACAGCCCCAGCATTTT. This gives the protein CASSLRQGRGQPQHF.

This clonotype was seen more than once but under ten times. For the CDR3, the DNA is TGCAGTGCTAGAGCGACCCGGGACAGCAACAATCAGCCCCAGCATTTT. Translation gives CSARATRDSNNQPQHF. The chain carries TRBV20-1 and TRBJ1-5; 7 bases line up with TRBD1. Germline V lookup: CDR1 DFQATT, CDR2 SNEGSKA (reference sequence). V shed 1 base, J shed 3 bases, and the junction held 9 bases outside the gene matches. The CDR3 consists of 16 residues.

The chain combines TRBV5-6 with TRBJ2-6, with 7 bases lining up with TRBD1. This CDR3 region has 17 residues. V was pared by 4 bases and J by 1 base, with 8 bases of the junction left unmatched. The germline gives CDR1 SGHDT, CDR2 YYEEEE. CDR3 nucleotides: TGTGCCAGCAGCGCCAGGGGGTTGGGGTCTGGGGCCAACGTCCTGACTTTC. It yields the protein CASSARGLGSGANVLTF.

Ten or more counts support this clonotype. The CDR3, as DNA: TGTGCCAGCAGTTACCTAGAAACCCACGAGCAGTACTTC. This translates into CASSYLETHEQYF. The chain links TRBV6-2 or TRBV6-3 to TRBJ2-7; D remains unclear. Germline CDR1 reads MNHEY; CDR2 reads SVGEGT. CDR3 length equals 13 residues. Trimming removed 2 bases from V and 5 bases from J, with 10 bases in between.

This clonotype showed up many times. The V and J genes are TRBV4-1 and TRBJ2-7; 10 bases agree with TRBD2. The V gene end was trimmed by 4 bases and the J gene end by 3 bases; junction bases not matched to a gene: 3. The CDR3 runs 14 residues. Germline V gene data show CDR1 as MGHRA and CDR2 as YSYEKL. CDR3 bases: TGCGCCAGCAGCCTGCTAGCGGGAGTCTACGAGCAGTACTTC. Amino acid sequence: CASSLLAGVYEQYF.

This clonotype was seen many times. The V call is TRBV9, the J call TRBJ1-1, with unresolved D. V lost 2 bases, J lost 1 base, and 12 bases lay in between. The CDR3 sequence is 15 residues long. From germline, CDR1 is SGDLS and CDR2 YYNGEE. CDR3 bases: TGTGCCAGCAGCGTCGGTGGCAGTTGGAACACTGAAGCTTTCTTT. Amino acids: CASSVGGSWNTEAFF.

This clonotype came up a few times. The chain couples TRBV15 to TRBJ2-2; the match to TRBD2 covers 10 bases. The J segment lost 2 bases and the V segment lost 2 bases, leaving 5 bases of the junction unmatched. The germline gives CDR1 LNHNV, CDR2 YYDKDF (reference sequence). The CDR3 sequence is 17 residues long. CDR3 protein: CATSRLAGEPNTGELFF. The CDR3 DNA reads TGTGCCACCAGCAGACTAGCGGGAGAACCCAACACCGGGGAGCTGTTTTTT.